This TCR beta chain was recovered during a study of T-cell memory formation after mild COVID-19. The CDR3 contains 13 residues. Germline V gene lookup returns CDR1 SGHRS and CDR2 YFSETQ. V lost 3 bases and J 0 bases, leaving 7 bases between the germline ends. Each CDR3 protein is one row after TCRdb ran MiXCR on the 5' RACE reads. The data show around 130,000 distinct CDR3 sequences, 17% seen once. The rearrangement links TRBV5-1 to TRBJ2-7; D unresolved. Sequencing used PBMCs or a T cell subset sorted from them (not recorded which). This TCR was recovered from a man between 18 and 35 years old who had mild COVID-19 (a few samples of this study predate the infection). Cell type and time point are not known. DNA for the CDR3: TGCGCCAGCAGCTCCCGGACCTCCTACGAGCAGTACTTC. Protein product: CASSSRTSYEQYF.